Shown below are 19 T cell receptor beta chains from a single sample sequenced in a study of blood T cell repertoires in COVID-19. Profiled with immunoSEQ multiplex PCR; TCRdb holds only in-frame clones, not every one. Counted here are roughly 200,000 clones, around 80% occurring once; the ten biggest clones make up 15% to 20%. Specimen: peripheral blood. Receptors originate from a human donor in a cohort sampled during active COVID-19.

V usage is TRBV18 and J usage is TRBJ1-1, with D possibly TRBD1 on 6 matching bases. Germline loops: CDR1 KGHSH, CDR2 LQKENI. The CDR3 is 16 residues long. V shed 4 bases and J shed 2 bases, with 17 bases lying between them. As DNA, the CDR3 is TGTGCCAGCTCACGTAACGAAGGGGGTACCAACACTGAAGCTTTCTTT. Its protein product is CASSRNEGGTNTEAFF. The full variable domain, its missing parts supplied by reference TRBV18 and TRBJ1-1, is NAGVMQNPRHLVRRRGQEARLRCSPMKGHSHVYWYRQLPEEGLKFMVYLQKENIIDESGMPKERFSAEFPKEGPSILRIQQVVRGDSAAYFCASSRNEGGTNTEAFFGQGTRLTVV.

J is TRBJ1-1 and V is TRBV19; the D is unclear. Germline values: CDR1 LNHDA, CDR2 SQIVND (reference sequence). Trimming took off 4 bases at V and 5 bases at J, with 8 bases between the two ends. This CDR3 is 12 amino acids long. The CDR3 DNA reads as TGTGCCAGTAGTAACAGCTGGACTGAAGCTTTCTTT. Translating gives CASSNSWTEAFF. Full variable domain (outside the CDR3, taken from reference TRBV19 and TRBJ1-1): DGGITQSPKYLFRKEGQNVTLSCEQNLNHDAMYWYRQDPGQGLRLIYYSQIVNDFQKGDIAEGYSVSREKKESFPLTVTSAQKNPTAFYLCASSNSWTEAFFGQGTRLTVV.

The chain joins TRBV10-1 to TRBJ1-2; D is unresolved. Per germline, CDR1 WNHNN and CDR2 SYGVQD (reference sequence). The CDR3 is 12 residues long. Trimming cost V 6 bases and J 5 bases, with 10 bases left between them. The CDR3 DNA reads TGCGCCAGCAGCGGAGATTCTTATGGCTACACCTTC. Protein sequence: CASSGDSYGYTF.

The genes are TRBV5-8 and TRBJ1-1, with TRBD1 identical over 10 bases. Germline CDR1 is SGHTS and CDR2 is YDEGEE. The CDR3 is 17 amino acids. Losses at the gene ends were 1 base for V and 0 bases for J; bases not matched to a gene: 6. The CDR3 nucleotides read TGTGCCAGCAGCTTGCGGACAGGGGGATCGTTGAACACTGAAGCTTTCTTT. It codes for CASSLRTGGSLNTEAFF.

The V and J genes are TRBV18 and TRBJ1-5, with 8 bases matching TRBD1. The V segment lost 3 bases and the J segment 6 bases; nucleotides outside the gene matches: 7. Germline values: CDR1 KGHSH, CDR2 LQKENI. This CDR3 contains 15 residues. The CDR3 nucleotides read TGTGCCAGCTCACCGACAGGGGACGGGGGTCAGCCCCAGCATTTT. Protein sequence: CASSPTGDGGQPQHF. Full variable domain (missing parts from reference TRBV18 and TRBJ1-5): NAGVMQNPRHLVRRRGQEARLRCSPMKGHSHVYWYRQLPEEGLKFMVYLQKENIIDESGMPKERFSAEFPKEGPSILRIQQVVRGDSAAYFCASSPTGDGGQPQHFGDGTRLSIL.

The CDR3 DNA is TGTGCCAGCAGCCGGGACAGGGCTTCTGGCTACACCTTC. Protein product: CASSRDRASGYTF. The chain joins TRBV27 to TRBJ1-2; 9 bases agree with TRBD1. The V and J ends lost 6 bases and 7 bases, in that order; junction bases with no gene match: 6. Germline lookup yields CDR1 MNHEY and CDR2 SMNVEV (reference sequence). CDR3 length equals 13 residues.

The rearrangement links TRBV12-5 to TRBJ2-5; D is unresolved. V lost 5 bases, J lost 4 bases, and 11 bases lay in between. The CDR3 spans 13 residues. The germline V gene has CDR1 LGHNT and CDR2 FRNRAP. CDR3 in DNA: TGTGCTAGTGGTCTTCCCCCCTTAGAGACCCAGTACTTC. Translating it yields CASGLPPLETQYF.

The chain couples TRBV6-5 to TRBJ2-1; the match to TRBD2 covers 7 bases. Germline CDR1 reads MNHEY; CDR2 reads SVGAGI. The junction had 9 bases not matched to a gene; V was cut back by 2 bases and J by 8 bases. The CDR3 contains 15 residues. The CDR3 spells CASSYGSGDSHEQFF. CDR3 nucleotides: TGTGCCAGCAGTTACGGGAGCGGGGATTCACATGAGCAGTTCTTC.

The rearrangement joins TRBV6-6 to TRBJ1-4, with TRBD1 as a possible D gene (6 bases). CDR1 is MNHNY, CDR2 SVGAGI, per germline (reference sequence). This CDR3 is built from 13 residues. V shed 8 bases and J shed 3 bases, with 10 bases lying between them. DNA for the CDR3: TGTGCCAGCCGCAGGGGTGCTAATGAAAAACTGTTTTTT. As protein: CASRRGANEKLFF.

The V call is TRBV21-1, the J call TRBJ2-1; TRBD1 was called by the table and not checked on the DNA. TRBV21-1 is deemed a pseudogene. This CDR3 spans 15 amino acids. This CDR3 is CASSKCRGAYNEQFF. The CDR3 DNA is TGTGCCAGCAGCAAATGCAGGGGGGCCTACAATGAGCAGTTCTTC.

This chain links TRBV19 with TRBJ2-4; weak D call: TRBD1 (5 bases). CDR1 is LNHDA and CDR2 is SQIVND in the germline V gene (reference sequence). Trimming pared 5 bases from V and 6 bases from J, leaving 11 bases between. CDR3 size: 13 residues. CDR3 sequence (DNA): TGTGCCAGTAGTTCAGGGTTATTAAACATTCAGTACTTC. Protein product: CASSSGLLNIQYF.

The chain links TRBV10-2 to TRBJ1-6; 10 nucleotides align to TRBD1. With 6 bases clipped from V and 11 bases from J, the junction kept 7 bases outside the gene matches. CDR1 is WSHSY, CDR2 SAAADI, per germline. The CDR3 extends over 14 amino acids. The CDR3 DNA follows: TGCGCCAGCAGCAACGGACAGGGGGAGGCACCCCTCCACTTT. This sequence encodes CASSNGQGEAPLHF.

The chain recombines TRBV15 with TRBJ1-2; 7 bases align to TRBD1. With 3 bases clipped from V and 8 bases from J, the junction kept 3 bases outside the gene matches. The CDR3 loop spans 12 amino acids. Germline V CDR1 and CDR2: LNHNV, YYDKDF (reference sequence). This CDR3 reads CATSSQGGGYTF. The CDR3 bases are TGTGCCACCAGCAGCCAGGGGGGCGGCTACACCTTC.

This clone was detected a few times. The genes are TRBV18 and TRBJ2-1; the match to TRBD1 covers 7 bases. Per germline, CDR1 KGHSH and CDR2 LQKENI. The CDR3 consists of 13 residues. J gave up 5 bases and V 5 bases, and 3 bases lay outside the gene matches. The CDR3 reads CASSEGTDNEQFF. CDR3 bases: TGTGCCAGCTCAGAAGGGACAGACAATGAGCAGTTCTTC. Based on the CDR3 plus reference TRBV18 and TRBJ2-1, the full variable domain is NAGVMQNPRHLVRRRGQEARLRCSPMKGHSHVYWYRQLPEEGLKFMVYLQKENIIDESGMPKERFSAEFPKEGPSILRIQQVVRGDSAAYFCASSEGTDNEQFFGPGTRLTVL.

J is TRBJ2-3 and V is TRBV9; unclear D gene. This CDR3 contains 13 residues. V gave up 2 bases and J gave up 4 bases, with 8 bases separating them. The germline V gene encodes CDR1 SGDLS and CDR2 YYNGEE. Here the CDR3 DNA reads TGTGCCAGCAGCGTCCAAAGCCCAGATACGCAGTATTTT. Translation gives CASSVQSPDTQYF.

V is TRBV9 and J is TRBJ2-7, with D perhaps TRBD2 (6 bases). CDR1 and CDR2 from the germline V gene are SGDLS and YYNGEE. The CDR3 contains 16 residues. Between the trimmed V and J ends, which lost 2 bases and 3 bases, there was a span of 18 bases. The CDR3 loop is CASSVEGLAKYYEQYF. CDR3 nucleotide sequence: TGTGCCAGCAGCGTTGAGGGGCTAGCGAAATACTACGAGCAGTACTTC.

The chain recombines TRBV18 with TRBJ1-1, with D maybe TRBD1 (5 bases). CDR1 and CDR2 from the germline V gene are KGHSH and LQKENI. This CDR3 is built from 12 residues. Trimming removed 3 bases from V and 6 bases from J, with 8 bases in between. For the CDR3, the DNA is TGTGCCAGCTCACCTGACAGCCCTGAAGCTTTCTTT. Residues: CASSPDSPEAFF.

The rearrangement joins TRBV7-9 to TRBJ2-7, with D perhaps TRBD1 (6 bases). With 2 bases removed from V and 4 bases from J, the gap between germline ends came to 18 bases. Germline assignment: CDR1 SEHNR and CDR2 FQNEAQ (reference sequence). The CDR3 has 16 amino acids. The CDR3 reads CASSLIRDTGSYEQYF. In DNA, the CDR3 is TGTGCCAGCAGCTTAATACGGGACACGGGGAGTTACGAGCAGTACTTC.

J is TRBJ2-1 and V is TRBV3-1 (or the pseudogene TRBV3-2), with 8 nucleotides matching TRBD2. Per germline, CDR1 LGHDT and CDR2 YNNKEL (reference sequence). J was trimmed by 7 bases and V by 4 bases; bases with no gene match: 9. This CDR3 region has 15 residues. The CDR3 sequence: CASSLQAGARNEQFF. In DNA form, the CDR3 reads TGTGCCAGCAGCCTACAAGCGGGAGCCCGAAATGAGCAGTTCTTC.